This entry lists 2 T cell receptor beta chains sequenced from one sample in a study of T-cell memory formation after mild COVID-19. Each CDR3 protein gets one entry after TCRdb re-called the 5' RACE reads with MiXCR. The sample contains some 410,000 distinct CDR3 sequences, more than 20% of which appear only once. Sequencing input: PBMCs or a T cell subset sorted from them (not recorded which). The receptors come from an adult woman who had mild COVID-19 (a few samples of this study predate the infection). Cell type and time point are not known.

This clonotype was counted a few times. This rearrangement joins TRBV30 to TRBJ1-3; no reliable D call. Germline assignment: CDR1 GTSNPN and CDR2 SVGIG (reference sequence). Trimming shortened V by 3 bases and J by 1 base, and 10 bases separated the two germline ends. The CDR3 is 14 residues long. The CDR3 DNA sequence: TGTGCCTGGAGCGCGGGTAGTTCTGGAAACACCATATATTTT. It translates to CAWSAGSSGNTIYF.

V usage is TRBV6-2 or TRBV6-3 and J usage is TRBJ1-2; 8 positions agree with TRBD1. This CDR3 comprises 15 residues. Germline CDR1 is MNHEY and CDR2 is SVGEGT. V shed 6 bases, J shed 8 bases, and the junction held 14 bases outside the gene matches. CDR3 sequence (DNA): TGTGCCAGCAGCGACCGTCTGACAGGGGATTACGGCTACACCTTC. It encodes CASSDRLTGDYGYTF.